This T cell receptor beta chain originates from a study of blood T cell repertoires in COVID-19. This clone has just a few counts. CDR1 is SGHNT and CDR2 is YYREEE in the germline V gene (reference sequence). The V end lost 2 bases, the J end lost 0 bases, and 3 bases lay between the germline ends. The CDR3 totals 14 residues. Produced via immunoSEQ multiplex PCR; TCRdb's table is partial and in-frame only. The table lists around 30,000 clones, around 80% of them singletons, with approximately 12% in the top ten. This TCR was recovered from a human donor in a cohort sampled during active COVID-19. What was sequenced was peripheral blood. V is TRBV5-4 and J is TRBJ2-6, with no clear D. This CDR3 reads CASSFYSGANVLTF. The CDR3 DNA follows: TGTGCCAGCAGCTTCTACTCTGGGGCCAACGTCCTGACTTTC.